The clone carrying this T cell receptor (beta chain) was counted a single time. As yet, its antigen is unknown. The repertoire was sequenced with immunoSEQ multiplex PCR; TCRdb's copy has only in-frame clones and lacks some. The profile shows about 17,000 clones, 76% of them singletons. This sample is drawn from a study of T cell repertoires in ileal Crohn's disease. Whole-study findings and limits: Endoscopic recurrence occurred in every patient whose clonality exceeded 26.8%. Compared with CD4 T cells, sorted CD8 cells carried more expanded clones.

Specified time point: inflamed ileum from the surgical specimen. Sequenced sample: ileal tissue. The clonotype originates from an adult with Crohn's disease.

CDR3 nucleotides: TGTGCCAGCAGCCCAGGGACGGATACGCAGTATTTT. It is translated as CASSPGTDTQYF. The genes are TRBV2 and TRBJ2-3; D possibly uses TRBD1 or TRBD2 (5 bases each). Trimming took 6 bases from V and 6 from J, leaving 10 bases between them. The CDR3 spans 12 residues. Germline CDR1 reads SNHLY; CDR2 reads FYNNEI.